This TCR beta chain was retrieved from a study of T cell responses to AZD1222 COVID-19 vaccine. This table comes from immunoSEQ multiplex PCR, and its TCRdb copy is limited to in-frame clones, with some not included. The sample has 130,000 or so clones; roughly 92% are singletons. Trimming removed 10 bases from V and 2 bases from J, with 8 bases in between. The germline V gene has CDR1 MNHEY and CDR2 SVGAGI. There are 11 residues in the CDR3. In the case of this clone: Its antigen remains unidentified.

Broader study findings: Seropositive at baseline were only a handful of AZD1222 recipients. Most donors were white British, females outnumbered males, and clonal diversity was possibly underestimated. Researchers report vaccine-associated CD4 TCRs spanning spike, with dominance at 160-218 and 743-854. A rise in Spike-specific TCR breadth and depth followed two AZD1222 doses.

This chain connects TRBV6-5 to TRBJ1-2; D gene uncertain. This clonotype originated in an adult in good health. Sequencing was performed on peripheral blood, taken on day 0 of AZD1222 vaccination. The CDR3 coding sequence is TGTGCCACGACGGGAAACTATGGCTACACCTTC. It translates to CATTGNYGYTF.